The following is a T cell receptor (beta chain) sequence with its context. The antigen is not known. TCRdb's table, derived via immunoSEQ multiplex PCR, lists solely in-frame clones and lacks some. This repertoire shows more than 150,000 clones, 85% to 95% found once; its top ten account for around 1.5%. The CDR3 runs to 14 residues. Unmatched junction bases numbered 0, after V lost 3 bases and J lost 3 bases. Germline V gene lookup returns CDR1 GTSNPN and CDR2 SVGIG (reference sequence). This record comes from a study of T cell responses to AZD1222 COVID-19 vaccine. Study-level results: It should be noted that donors were predominantly white British and more often female, and clonal diversity was possibly underestimated. Close to half of spike-specific TCRs reportedly recognize unmutated variant regions. When two AZD1222 doses had been given, Spike-specific TCR breadth and depth rose. It was only a handful of AZD1222 recipients who were seropositive at baseline.

Sequencing was performed on peripheral blood, taken 28 days after the second AZD1222 dose. V and J are TRBV30 and TRBJ2-7; TRBD2 matches at 15 bases. This TCR came from an adult who received the AZD1222 COVID-19 vaccine. The CDR3 DNA sequence: TGTGCCTGGAGGGGACTAGCGGGAGGCTACGAGCAGTACTTC. The encoded protein is CAWRGLAGGYEQYF.